This T cell receptor (beta chain) comes out of a study of cytomegalovirus exposure and HLA in healthy donors. Regarding this clone: At one boundary the junction diverges from the germline segment, which might be a read error.

This table comes from immunoSEQ multiplex PCR, and its TCRdb copy is limited to in-frame clones, with some not included. This table holds fewer than 400,000 clones, more than 80% found once. From germline, CDR1 is SSHAT and CDR2 FNYEAQ (reference sequence). This CDR3 has 13 amino acids. The genes are TRBV7-7 and TRBJ2-1; 7 nucleotides match TRBD2. The source of this sequence is a woman between 18 and 29 years old in good health and CMV-seronegative. Source material: PBMCs. The CDR3 DNA is TGTGCTAGCAGCTTAGCCTTGCGGGAGCAGCAGTTCTTC. Translated, it gives CASSLALREQQFF.